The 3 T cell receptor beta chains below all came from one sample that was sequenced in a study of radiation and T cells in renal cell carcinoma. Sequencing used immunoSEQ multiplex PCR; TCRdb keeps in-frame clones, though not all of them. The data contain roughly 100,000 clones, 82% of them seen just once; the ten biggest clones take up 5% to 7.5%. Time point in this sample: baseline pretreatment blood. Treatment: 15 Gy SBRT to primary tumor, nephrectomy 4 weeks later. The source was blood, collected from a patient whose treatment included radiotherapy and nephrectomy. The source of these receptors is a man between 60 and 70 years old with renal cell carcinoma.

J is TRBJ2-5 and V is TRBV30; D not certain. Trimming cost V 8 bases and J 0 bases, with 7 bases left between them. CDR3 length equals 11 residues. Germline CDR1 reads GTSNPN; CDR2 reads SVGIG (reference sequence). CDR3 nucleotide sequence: TGTGCCCACAATAACCAAGAGACCCAGTACTTC. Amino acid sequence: CAHNNQETQYF.

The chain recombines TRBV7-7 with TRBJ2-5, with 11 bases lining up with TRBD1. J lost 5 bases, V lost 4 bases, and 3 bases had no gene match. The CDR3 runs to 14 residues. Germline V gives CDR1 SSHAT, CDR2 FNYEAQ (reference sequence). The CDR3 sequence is CASSSDRGHETQYF. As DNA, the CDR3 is TGTGCCAGCAGCTCGGACAGGGGGCATGAGACCCAGTACTTC.

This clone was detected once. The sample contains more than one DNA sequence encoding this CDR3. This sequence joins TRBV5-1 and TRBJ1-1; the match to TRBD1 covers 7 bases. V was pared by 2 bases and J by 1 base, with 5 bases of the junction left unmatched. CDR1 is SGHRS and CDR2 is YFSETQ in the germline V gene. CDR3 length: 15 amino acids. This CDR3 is CASSLAGQPNTEAFF. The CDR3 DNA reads TGCGCCAGCAGCTTAGCGGGACAGCCGAACACTGAAGCTTTCTTT.